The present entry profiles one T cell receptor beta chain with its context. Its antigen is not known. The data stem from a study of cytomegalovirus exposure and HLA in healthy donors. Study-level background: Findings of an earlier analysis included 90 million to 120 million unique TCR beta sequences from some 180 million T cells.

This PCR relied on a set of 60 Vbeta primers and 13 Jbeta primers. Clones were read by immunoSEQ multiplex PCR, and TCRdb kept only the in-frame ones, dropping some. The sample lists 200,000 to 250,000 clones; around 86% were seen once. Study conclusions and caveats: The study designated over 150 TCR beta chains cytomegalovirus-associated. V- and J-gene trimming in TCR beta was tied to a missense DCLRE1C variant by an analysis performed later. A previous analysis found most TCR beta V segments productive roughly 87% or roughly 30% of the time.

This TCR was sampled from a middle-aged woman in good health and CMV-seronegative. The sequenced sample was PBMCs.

The CDR3 DNA reads as TGTGCCAGCAGCTTACAACAGCTCAAGGCTAATGAAGCTTTCTTT. This codes for CASSLQQLKANEAFF. V gene TRBV7-6 combines with J gene TRBJ1-1; the D is unclear. CDR1 and CDR2 (germline): SGHVS, FNYEAQ. The V gene lost 2 bases and the J gene lost 7 bases, with 17 bases spanning the gap. The CDR3 spans 15 residues.